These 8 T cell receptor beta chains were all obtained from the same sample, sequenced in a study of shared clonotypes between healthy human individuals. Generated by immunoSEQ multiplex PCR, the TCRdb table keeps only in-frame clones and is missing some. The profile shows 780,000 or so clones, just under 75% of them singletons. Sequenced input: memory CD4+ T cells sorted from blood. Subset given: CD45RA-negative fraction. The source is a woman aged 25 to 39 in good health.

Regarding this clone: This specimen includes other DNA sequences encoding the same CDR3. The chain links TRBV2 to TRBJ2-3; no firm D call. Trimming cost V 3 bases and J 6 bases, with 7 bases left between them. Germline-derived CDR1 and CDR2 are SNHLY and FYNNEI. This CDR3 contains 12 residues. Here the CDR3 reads CASSEWADTQYF. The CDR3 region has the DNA TGTGCCAGCAGTGAGTGGGCGGATACGCAGTATTTT.

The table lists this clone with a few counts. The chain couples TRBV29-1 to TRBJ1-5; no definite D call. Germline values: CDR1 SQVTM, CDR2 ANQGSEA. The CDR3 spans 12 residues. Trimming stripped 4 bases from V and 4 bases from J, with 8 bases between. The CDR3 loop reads CSVASSNQPQHF. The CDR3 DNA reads TGCAGCGTTGCCTCTAGTAATCAGCCCCAGCATTTT.

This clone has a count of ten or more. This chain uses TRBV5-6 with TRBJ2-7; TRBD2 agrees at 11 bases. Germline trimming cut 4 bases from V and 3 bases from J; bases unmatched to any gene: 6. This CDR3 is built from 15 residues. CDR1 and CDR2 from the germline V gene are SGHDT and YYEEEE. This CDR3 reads CASSRRTSGRYEQYF. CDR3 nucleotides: TGTGCCAGCAGCCGACGGACTAGCGGGCGCTACGAGCAGTACTTC.

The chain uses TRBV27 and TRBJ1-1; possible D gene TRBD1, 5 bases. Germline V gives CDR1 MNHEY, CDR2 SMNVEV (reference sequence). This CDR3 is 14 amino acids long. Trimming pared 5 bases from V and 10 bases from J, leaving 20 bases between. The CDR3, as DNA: TGTGCCAGCAGTCCGACCTTCCCCTCGGGGCGAGCTTTCTTT. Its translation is CASSPTFPSGRAFF.

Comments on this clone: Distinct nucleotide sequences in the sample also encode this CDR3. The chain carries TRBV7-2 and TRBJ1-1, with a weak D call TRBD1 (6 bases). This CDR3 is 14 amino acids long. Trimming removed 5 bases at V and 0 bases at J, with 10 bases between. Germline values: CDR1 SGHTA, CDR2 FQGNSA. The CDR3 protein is CASSPQGMNTEAFF. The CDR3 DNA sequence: TGTGCCAGCAGCCCTCAGGGGATGAACACTGAAGCTTTCTTT.

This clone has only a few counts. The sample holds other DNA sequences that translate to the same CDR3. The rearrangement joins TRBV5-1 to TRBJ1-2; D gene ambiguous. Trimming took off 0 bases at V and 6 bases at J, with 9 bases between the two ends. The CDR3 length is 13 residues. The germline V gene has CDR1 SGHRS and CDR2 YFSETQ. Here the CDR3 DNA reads TGCGCCAGCAGCTTGGGTTCGTGGGATGGCTACACCTTC. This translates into CASSLGSWDGYTF.

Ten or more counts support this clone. CDR3 in DNA: TGTGCCAGTAAGGCATCAACCGCAACTAATGAAAAACTGTTTTTT. Translation gives CASKASTATNEKLFF. J is TRBJ1-4 and V is TRBV19; D is ambiguous. Trimming removed 7 bases at V and 0 bases at J, with 12 bases between. This CDR3 has 15 residues. Germline V gene sequence: CDR1 LNHDA, CDR2 SQIVND (reference sequence).

This chain's CDR3 is CASAQGRDTEAFF. In DNA form, the CDR3 reads TGCGCCAGCGCACAGGGCCGGGACACTGAAGCTTTCTTT. The J gene is TRBJ1-1, the V gene TRBV5-1; TRBD1 might be the D (6 bases). The V gene lost 7 bases and the J gene lost 3 bases, with 13 bases spanning the gap. CDR3 length: 13 residues. CDR1 SGHRS and CDR2 YFSETQ come from the germline V gene.